This TCR beta chain originates from a study of CD8+ T cells in alopecia areata. RNA, once extracted, was reverse transcribed into cDNA for use as the sequencing template. Here immunoSEQ multiplex PCR was the method, and the copy in TCRdb shows in-frame clones only, minus some. Here the sample spans fewer than 100,000 clones, nearly 45% being singletons. This clone was detected only a few times. The CDR3 spans 14 residues. V trimming: 5 bases; J trimming: 5 bases; junction bases outside the gene matches: 8. CDR1 and CDR2 (germline): SQVTM, ANQGSEA. Those with alopecia areata gave lesional scalp punch biopsies and peripheral blood.

This TCR was sampled from a human donor with alopecia areata. V and J are TRBV29-1 and TRBJ2-5; 10 bases are a match to TRBD2. Sequencing was carried out using CD4+ T cells sorted from blood. The CDR3 DNA reads as TGCAGCGTTCGGGAGCGGGGGGGCCTGGAGACCCAGTACTTC. Protein: CSVRERGGLETQYF.